The T cell receptor (beta chain) described here comes from a study of identical twins (dated by TCRdb to 2016 to 2018). Broadly, across the study: TCR alpha and beta repertoires from monozygotic twins, unrelated adults of various ages and cord blood were deep-sequenced to test whether fetal clonotypes persist. To rule out contamination, replicate twin experiments were performed at different times with different library preparation protocols. General study outcomes and caveats: Out-of-frame TCR alpha sequences shared between twins showed an excess of low generation-probability sequences compared with coincidental sharing between unrelated individuals. In monozygotic twins, out-of-frame TCR alpha sharing was systematically underestimated by recombination models, although the models agreed with sharing between unrelated individuals. Because the same donors could not be followed over many years, the conclusions relied on cross-sectional statistical analysis. In beta out-of-frame sequences, excess twin sharing was weaker, because having fewer shared sequences lowered the signal-to-noise ratio. Invariant T cells such as MAIT and iNKT could partly confound zero-insertion analyses, though diverse VJ usage argued against this for most clonotypes. Fewer insertions were carried by abundant cord blood beta clonotypes, a similar but weaker trend appeared in young adult naive repertoires, and no such trend appeared in memory repertoires.

This clonotype has a handful of counts. It has no known antigen specificity. The sample holds no much larger clone one base away, and base qualities are not on file. Library generation was performed with 5' RACE. The data were produced on an Illumina HiSeq 2000. A universal primer binding site was introduced by template switching, and a unique molecular identifier was present in the final cDNA, enabling accurate counting of TCR cDNA molecules. Specific primers in the conserved constant-segment region were used to synthesize first-strand cDNA for the TCR alpha and beta chains. Each cDNA library was double barcoded, with a SMART-Mk sample barcode plus Illumina barcodes, to control for contamination. TruSeq adapter sequences and Illumina sample barcodes were added in two successive PCR steps. The TCR alpha and beta cDNA libraries were sequenced on the Illumina HiSeq platform using custom primers. The authors' analysis ran thus. MiGEC was used to process raw reads and extract unique molecular identifiers, and MiXCR was used to find CDR3 positions. For each individual, recombination models were inferred using an EM algorithm with the repgenHMM and IGoR tools. Shared clonotypes were analyzed with the tcR package in R, and sharing was normalized by the product of cloneset sizes. To study raw recombination without the effects of thymic and clonal selection, out-of-frame nonproductive sequences were analyzed. Using fastp trimming at Q25 and MiXCR clonotype assembly, TCRdb reanalyzed the public sequencing data and kept in-frame beta chains. Each CDR3 protein appears once, grouped with its most common genes and DNA. In this record, the V and J calls reflect TCRdb's handling and not the investigators' own analysis. The sample has some 320,000 distinct CDR3 sequences on record, 10% to 15% of them singletons. The top ten clones comprise just over 7% of the sample.

Only healthy Caucasian donors were included. The twin cohort comprised three pairs of female monozygotic twins, all aged about 18 to 30 years. CD4+ and CD8+ T cell populations were isolated with positive isolation kits from Invitrogen. From cysteine to phenylalanine, the CDR3 is 12 amino acids long. The DNA shown is the 36-base CDR3, in frame from base 1. Based on the germline V gene (reference sequence), the CDR1 and CDR2 sequences are SEHNR and FQNEAQ. Trimming costs V 5 bases and J 4 bases, and their ends lie 8 bases apart. The same data also contributed to another study, on yellow fever vaccine responses in identical twins. As described in the second report: According to the authors, in identical twins the way T cells responded to vaccination appeared partly convergent and partly personalized. In the study, vaccine-responding T cell clones were precisely tracked in identical twins.

The sample comprised CD8+ T cells sorted from blood. The source of this sequence is a woman between 18 and 29 years old in good health. Recombination connected TRBV7-9 to TRBJ2-5, with the D segment identity uncertain. The nucleotides read TGTGCCAGCAGCCAAAGTTTAGAGACCCAGTACTTC. This codes for CASSQSLETQYF.